A single sample gave rise to the 22 T cell receptor beta chains below, sequenced in a study of control samples from healthy donors and cancer patients. Sequencing was performed with immunoSEQ multiplex PCR; in TCRdb, only in-frame clones are kept and a portion is missing. The sample has about 140,000 clones; about 88% are singletons. The source material was blood. The receptors derive from a woman aged 25 to 39 in good health.

This clone was observed once. The J gene is TRBJ1-6, the V gene TRBV2, with 8 bases fitting TRBD1. CDR3 length: 15 residues. Per the germline V gene, CDR1 is SNHLY and CDR2 is FYNNEI. Trimming took 6 bases from V and 10 from J; bases not matched to a gene: 11. The CDR3 loop is CASRPGTGGGSPLHF. Here the CDR3 DNA reads TGTGCCAGCAGGCCGGGGACAGGTGGAGGGTCACCCCTCCACTTT. Complete variable domain (other parts from reference TRBV2 and TRBJ1-6): EPEVTQTPSHQVTQMGQEVILRCVPISNHLYFYWYRQILGQKVEFLVSFYNNEISEKSEIFDDQFSVERPDGSNFTLKIRSTKLEDSAMYFCASRPGTGGGSPLHFGNGTRLTVT.

The gene calls are TRBV21-1 and TRBJ2-7; TRBD1 is the table's D call and was not checked against the DNA. TRBV21-1 is assigned pseudogene status. CDR3 size: 17 residues. The CDR3 sequence: CASSKAYSPRQTYEQYF. The CDR3 DNA follows: TGTGCCAGCAGCAAAGCATACTCTCCTAGACAGACCTACGAGCAGTACTTC.

The chain links TRBV6-5 to TRBJ2-5, with a possible D match to TRBD2 (5 bases). Germline V gene lookup returns CDR1 MNHEY and CDR2 SVGAGI. V shed 6 bases and J shed 5 bases, with 16 bases lying between them. The CDR3 has 14 residues. CDR3 sequence: CASSLNGLAETQYF. The CDR3 bases are TGTGCCAGCAGCTTGAATGGCCTAGCTGAGACCCAGTACTTC.

The V call is TRBV2, the J call TRBJ1-5, with 7 bases lining up with TRBD1. CDR3 length equals 15 residues. Per germline, CDR1 SNHLY and CDR2 FYNNEI. The V and J ends lost 5 bases and 5 bases, in that order; junction bases with no gene match: 9. The CDR3 DNA follows: TGTGCCAGCAGTATATCGGGACAGTGGGATCAGCCCCAGCATTTT. Its protein product is CASSISGQWDQPQHF.

The chain carries TRBV5-1 and TRBJ2-2; the match to TRBD1 covers 10 bases. Per germline, CDR1 SGHRS and CDR2 YFSETQ. CDR3 length equals 16 residues. The J segment lost 9 bases and the V segment lost 7 bases, leaving 15 bases of the junction unmatched. The CDR3 loop is CASCTAGTGDTRELFF. CDR3 coding DNA: TGCGCCAGCTGTACCGCCGGGACAGGGGATACCAGGGAGCTGTTTTTT.

V gene TRBV6-1 combines with J gene TRBJ1-2, with D perhaps matching TRBD1 (6 bases). The CDR3 is made up of 15 amino acids. The germline V gene encodes CDR1 MNHNS and CDR2 SASEGT. V lost 1 base, J lost 4 bases, and 13 bases lay in between. CDR3: CASSEVWGQVYGYTF. The CDR3 DNA reads as TGTGCCAGCAGTGAAGTATGGGGGCAAGTCTATGGCTACACCTTC.

V and J are TRBV6-5 and TRBJ1-2; unclear D gene. The germline V gene encodes CDR1 MNHEY and CDR2 SVGAGI. Trimming left V 5 bases short and J 8 bases short, with 9 bases between. The CDR3 is made up of 11 amino acids. CDR3 sequence (DNA): TGTGCCAGCAGTCCCCAATTAGGCTACACCTTC. Amino acids: CASSPQLGYTF.

CDR3 protein: CASRGLAGNNEQFF. The CDR3 DNA reads TGTGCCAGCAGAGGACTAGCGGGTAACAATGAGCAGTTCTTC. The chain carries TRBV5-5 and TRBJ2-1; 11 nucleotides line up with TRBD2. The V gene's germline CDR1 is SGHKS and CDR2 YYEKEE (reference sequence). This CDR3 contains 14 residues. V was clipped by 5 bases and J by 5 bases; unmatched bases: 3.

The J gene is TRBJ2-5, the V gene TRBV10-2, with D maybe TRBD1 (6 bases). The germline CDR1 and CDR2 sequences are WSHSY and SAAADI. The CDR3 loop spans 13 amino acids. The V gene lost 5 bases and the J gene lost 5 bases, with 12 bases spanning the gap. The CDR3 spells CASSQFQGETQYF. CDR3 in DNA: TGCGCCAGCAGTCAATTCCAGGGGGAGACCCAGTACTTC.

The chain joins TRBV27 to TRBJ1-1; 9 nucleotides match TRBD1. Trimming cost V 6 bases and J 4 bases; bases outside gene matches: 9. From germline, CDR1 is MNHEY and CDR2 SMNVEV (reference sequence). CDR3 length equals 15 residues. The CDR3 DNA follows: TGTGCCAGCAGCCCGGGACAGGGAAGAAGCACTGAAGCTTTCTTT. This gives the protein CASSPGQGRSTEAFF.

The J gene is TRBJ1-3, the V gene TRBV3-1 (or the pseudogene TRBV3-2), with 7 bases lining up with TRBD1. V trimming: 4 bases; J trimming: 5 bases; junction bases outside the gene matches: 17. Germline CDR1 reads LGHDT; CDR2 reads YNNKEL (reference sequence). The CDR3 is 18 residues long. CDR3 loop: CASSPSLPAGTDRNTIYF. DNA of the CDR3: TGTGCCAGCAGCCCATCCCTTCCAGCCGGGACAGATAGAAACACCATATATTTT.

The rearrangement uses TRBV23-1 and TRBJ2-3, with D perhaps matching TRBD1 or TRBD2 (5 bases each). TRBV23-1 is placed among ORFs of uncertain function. CDR3 size: 14 residues. Trimming pared 11 bases from V and 4 bases from J, leaving 19 bases between. CDR3 loop: CAPARGTYADTQYF. DNA for the CDR3: TGCGCCCCAGCCCGAGGGACGTACGCAGATACGCAGTATTTT.

V usage is TRBV6-5 and J usage is TRBJ1-1, with D tentatively TRBD1 (6 bases). CDR1 is MNHEY, CDR2 SVGAGI, per germline. Trimming took 4 bases from V and 10 from J, leaving 16 bases between them. There are 13 residues in the CDR3. The CDR3 coding sequence is TGTGCCAGCAGTTCAACTCGGGGGGCAGGAGCTTTCTTT. Translation: CASSSTRGAGAFF.

A remark on this clone: One junction end does not reproduce the germline sequence, and a read error may be involved. The chain links TRBV30 to TRBJ1-2, with D unresolved. The CDR3 totals 10 residues. Germline loops: CDR1 GTSNPN, CDR2 SVGIG (reference sequence). Here the CDR3 reads CAWSERVSFF. The DNA of the CDR3 is TGTGCCTGGAGTGAGAGGGTCAGCTTCTTC. The full variable domain, completed using reference TRBV30 and TRBJ1-2, is SQTIHQWPATLVQPVGSPLSLECTVEGTSNPNLYWYRQAAGRGLQLLFYSVGIGQISSEVPQNLSASRPQDRQFILSSKKLLLSDSGFYLCAWSERVSFFGSGTRLTVV.

The rearrangement uses TRBV6-5 and TRBJ2-2; D could derive from TRBD1 or TRBD2 (6 bases each). V was clipped by 6 bases and J by 7 bases, with 15 bases between them. The CDR3 totals 14 residues. The germline V gene has CDR1 MNHEY and CDR2 SVGAGI. CDR3 nucleotide sequence: TGTGCCAGCAGGGAGAGGGGGGCTGTCGGGGAGCTGTTTTTT. The encoded protein is CASRERGAVGELFF.

The V call is TRBV5-8, the J call TRBJ1-1; no clear D. CDR3 size: 16 residues. Germline values: CDR1 SGHTS, CDR2 YDEGEE. V was clipped by 4 bases and J by 0 bases, with 16 bases between them. The CDR3 sequence: CASSDLFLTLNTEAFF. DNA for the CDR3: TGTGCCAGCAGCGACCTATTCCTGACCCTGAACACTGAAGCTTTCTTT.

J is TRBJ1-2 and V is TRBV13; possibly TRBD1 for D (5 bases). Trimming cost V 5 bases and J 2 bases, with 15 bases left between them. The V gene's germline CDR1 is PRHDT and CDR2 FYEKMQ (reference sequence). The CDR3 is 15 amino acids. DNA of the CDR3: TGTGCCAGCAGCGCCCGGGACGGCTTAAACTATGGCTACACCTTC. It translates to CASSARDGLNYGYTF.

This clone was found a few times. The chain is built from TRBV9 and TRBJ1-3; D is unresolved. The germline V and J ends were trimmed by 0 bases and 5 bases, with 12 bases remaining between them. The germline V gene encodes CDR1 SGDLS and CDR2 YYNGEE. The CDR3 covers 15 residues. In DNA, the CDR3 is TGTGCCAGCAGCGTAGAGTCAGACATTAGAAACACCATATATTTT. Its translation is CASSVESDIRNTIYF.

This rearrangement joins TRBV19 to TRBJ2-2; 10 bases fit TRBD2. This CDR3 is built from 14 residues. With V trimmed by 6 bases and J by 5 bases, 3 bases remained unmatched. CDR1 is LNHDA and CDR2 is SQIVND in the germline V gene (reference sequence). Written as DNA, the CDR3 is TGTGCCAGTAGGGCTAGCGGGAGAACCGGGGAGCTGTTTTTT. Protein: CASRASGRTGELFF.

The rearrangement joins TRBV5-1 to TRBJ2-1; D not certain. Germline assignment: CDR1 SGHRS and CDR2 YFSETQ. This CDR3 is built from 16 residues. The V and J ends lost 0 bases and 2 bases respectively, with 12 bases between them. For the CDR3, the DNA is TGCGCCAGCAGCTTGGAACTGACCCCGCCCTACAATGAGCAGTTCTTC. Encoded protein: CASSLELTPPYNEQFF.

The rearrangement links TRBV5-1 to TRBJ2-3; D call uncertain. Trimming took 4 bases from V and 5 from J, leaving 17 bases between them. Germline CDR1 reads SGHRS; CDR2 reads YFSETQ. The CDR3 contains 15 residues. The CDR3 DNA reads TGCGCCAGCAGCCTCCGTCCCCTCGGCGAAGATACGCAGTATTTT. Its protein is CASSLRPLGEDTQYF.

The V gene is TRBV5-4, the J gene TRBJ2-1; tentative D call: TRBD1 (5 bases). Between the trimmed V and J ends, which lost 4 bases and 10 bases, there was a span of 15 bases. Germline CDR1 reads SGHNT; CDR2 reads YYREEE (reference sequence). The CDR3 runs 13 residues. CDR3: CASSTTGLGEQFF. The CDR3 DNA reads as TGTGCCAGCAGCACAACAGGTTTGGGAGAGCAGTTCTTC.